The present entry profiles one T cell receptor (beta chain) with its context. The length of the CDR3 is 12 residues. V was cut by 3 bases and J by 4 bases, with 7 bases left in between. Germline V gene data show CDR1 as SGHDN and CDR2 as FVKESK. These data come from a study of blood T cell repertoires in COVID-19. Study-wide context: Whether acute or convalescent, the COVID-19 samples came from the United States, Italy and Spain. The cDNA or gDNA used as material had been derived from T cells, B-cell-depleted T cells, or PBMCs.

In the authors' workflow: The authors estimated nucleated cell counts from reference gene primer amplification. The repertoire was sequenced with immunoSEQ multiplex PCR; TCRdb's copy has only in-frame clones and lacks some. V, J and clone size derive from that table, while D and trimming were established from the DNA sequence. In the table there are around 20,000 clones, 80% to 90% of which are singletons. V is TRBV14 and J is TRBJ2-7, with D hard to call. Material for sequencing was peripheral blood. This clonotype originated in a human donor with active COVID-19. The donor label of this sample is uncertain. The DNA of the CDR3 is TGTGCCAGCAGCCAGGCAAAATACGAGCAGTACTTC. Its translation: CASSQAKYEQYF.